The 2 T cell receptor beta chains given below trace back to one sample, sequenced in a study of neurological immune-mediated disorders. TCRdb processed the 5' RACE reads anew with MiXCR; each CDR3 protein has one entry. The data contain about 59,000 distinct CDR3 sequences, roughly 13% of them singletons. Source material: PBMCs. These receptors came from an older woman with HTLV-1-associated myelopathy (HAM/TSP).

This clonotype was found many times. The rearrangement links TRBV5-1 to TRBJ2-1, with D hard to call. This CDR3 region has 15 residues. V gave up 7 bases and J gave up 2 bases, with 16 bases separating them. CDR1 is SGHRS, CDR2 YFSETQ, per germline. Here the CDR3 reads CASHDSSSPYNEQFF. The CDR3 DNA follows: TGCGCCAGCCACGATTCGAGCTCCCCCTACAATGAGCAGTTCTTC.

The sample holds many counts of this clonotype. The chain recombines TRBV29-1 with TRBJ2-3; 7 bases match TRBD1. Losses at the gene ends were 7 bases for V and 4 bases for J; bases not matched to a gene: 11. The CDR3 extends over 14 amino acids. CDR1 SQVTM and CDR2 ANQGSEA come from the germline V gene. In nucleotides, the CDR3 is TGCAGCGCAACCCGAAACAGGGGACCAGATACGCAGTATTTT. It yields the protein CSATRNRGPDTQYF.